A few counts support the clone carrying this T cell receptor beta chain. Its antigen is undetermined. The data belong to a study of identical twins. Study-wide results and limits: Invariant cells of the MAIT and iNKT types might have partly distorted the zero-insertion analyses.

With template switching, a universal primer site was added, and the cDNA carried unique molecular identifiers. Each CDR3 protein gets one entry after TCRdb re-called the 5' RACE reads with MiXCR. The table lists about 520,000 distinct CDR3 sequences, less than 25% of them singletons. This sample was shared with a second study, whose subject was T cells expressing NK-cell markers. That work contributes: Beta-chain profiling covered CD3+CD56+NKG2C+, CD3+CD56+NKG2C- and CD3+CD56-NKG2C+ sorted subsets. In a few donors, dominant clonotypes made up roughly 25-60.1% of CD3+CD56-NKG2C+ cells.

Input material: CD4+ T cells sorted from blood. This TCR was recovered from a woman younger than 35 in good health.

CDR3 nucleotides: TGTGCCAGCAGCCCCGCCGGGCGGTTAGGAATGAACACTGAAGCTTTCTTT. Translation gives CASSPAGRLGMNTEAFF. The V and J genes are TRBV7-9 and TRBJ1-1; D remains unclear. From germline, CDR1 is SEHNR and CDR2 FQNEAQ (reference sequence). The V end lost 5 bases, the J end lost 0 bases, and 19 bases lay between the germline ends. The CDR3 is 17 residues long.